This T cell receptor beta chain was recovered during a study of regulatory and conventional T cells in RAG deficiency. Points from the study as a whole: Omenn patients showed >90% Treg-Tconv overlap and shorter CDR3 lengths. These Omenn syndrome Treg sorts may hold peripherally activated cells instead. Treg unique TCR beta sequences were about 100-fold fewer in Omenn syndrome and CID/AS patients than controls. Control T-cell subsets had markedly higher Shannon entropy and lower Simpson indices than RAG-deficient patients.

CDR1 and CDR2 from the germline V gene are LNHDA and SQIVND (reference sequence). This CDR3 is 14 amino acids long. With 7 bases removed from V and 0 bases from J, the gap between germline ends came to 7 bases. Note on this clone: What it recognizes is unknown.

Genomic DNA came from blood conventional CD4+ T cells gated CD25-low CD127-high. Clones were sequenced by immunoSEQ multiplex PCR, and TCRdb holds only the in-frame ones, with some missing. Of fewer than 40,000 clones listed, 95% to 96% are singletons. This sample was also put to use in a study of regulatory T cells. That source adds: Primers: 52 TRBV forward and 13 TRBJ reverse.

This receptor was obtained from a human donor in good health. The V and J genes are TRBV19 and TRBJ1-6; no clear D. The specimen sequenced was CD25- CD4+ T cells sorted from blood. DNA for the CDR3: TGTGCCAGTACCTGGAGCTCCTATAATTCACCCCTCCACTTT. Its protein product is CASTWSSYNSPLHF.